The 6 T cell receptor beta chains given below trace back to one sample, sequenced in a study of regulatory T cells in long-lasting Graves disease. Library construction for TCR beta used iRepertoire HTBI primers and Arm-PCR of CDR3 regions. Via MiXCR, TCRdb re-called the multiplex PCR reads, giving one row per CDR3 protein. The table shows 350,000 to 450,000 distinct CDR3 sequences, with 23% occurring only once. The time point: persistent/refractory GD, antithyroid drugs over 5 years with positive TRAb. The TCR library was made from RNA that had been extracted from PBMCs in TRIzol. Source: peripheral blood mononuclear cells (PBMCs), taken when the disease was refractory, from a patient treated with antithyroid drugs. The source is a woman in her 40s with Graves disease.

This clonotype was observed many times. The chain employs TRBV29-1 and TRBJ1-1; the match to TRBD1 covers 11 bases. This CDR3 contains 15 residues. Germline V gives CDR1 SQVTM, CDR2 ANQGSEA. V shed 5 bases and J 3 bases; nucleotides not matched to a gene: 8. The CDR3 DNA is TGCAGCGTTTCCCCGGGACAGGGGGTTTACACTGAAGCTTTCTTT. Amino acid sequence: CSVSPGQGVYTEAFF.

This clonotype came up many times. The V call is TRBV24-1, the J call TRBJ2-6; D remains unclear. CDR3 length equals 17 residues. CDR1 and CDR2 from the germline V gene are KGHDR and SFDVKD. The ends were cut back, 2 bases at V and 0 bases at J, with 10 bases in the middle. The CDR3 spells CATSDSPGTSGANVLTF. CDR3 coding DNA: TGTGCCACCAGTGATTCCCCCGGCACCTCTGGGGCCAACGTCCTGACTTTC.

The genes are TRBV5-1 and TRBJ2-6; D is uncertain. CDR1 is SGHRS and CDR2 is YFSETQ in the germline V gene. Trimming stripped 4 bases from V and 0 bases from J, with 8 bases between. The CDR3 is 15 residues long. CDR3 sequence: CASSVDSSGANVLTF. For the CDR3, the DNA is TGCGCCAGCAGCGTGGATAGCTCTGGGGCCAACGTCCTGACTTTC.

Many counts were recorded for this clonotype. The rearrangement uses TRBV2 and TRBJ1-5; D might be TRBD1 (5 bases). Between the trimmed V and J ends, which lost 8 bases and 0 bases, there was a span of 14 bases. The CDR3 runs 15 residues. Germline assignment: CDR1 SNHLY and CDR2 FYNNEI. The CDR3 loop reads CASGGDGYSNQPQHF. CDR3 nucleotide sequence: TGTGCCAGCGGGGGGGACGGTTATAGCAATCAGCCCCAGCATTTT.

The rearrangement joins TRBV6-1 to TRBJ1-4; D perhaps matches TRBD1 (6 bases). The CDR3 consists of 14 residues. Germline V gene lookup returns CDR1 MNHNS and CDR2 SASEGT. The ends were cut back, 7 bases at V and 0 bases at J, with 9 bases in the middle. Here the CDR3 reads CASTGHSTNEKLFF. As DNA, the CDR3 is TGTGCCAGCACGGGACACTCAACTAATGAAAAACTGTTTTTT.

This clonotype was recorded many times. The J gene is TRBJ2-2, the V gene TRBV29-1; D gene unclear. Trimming cost V 4 bases and J 5 bases, with 8 bases left between them. The CDR3 has 12 residues. Germline CDR1 SQVTM, CDR2 ANQGSEA. The CDR3 loop is CSVADGTGELFF. CDR3 DNA sequence: TGCAGCGTTGCGGACGGGACCGGGGAGCTGTTTTTT.